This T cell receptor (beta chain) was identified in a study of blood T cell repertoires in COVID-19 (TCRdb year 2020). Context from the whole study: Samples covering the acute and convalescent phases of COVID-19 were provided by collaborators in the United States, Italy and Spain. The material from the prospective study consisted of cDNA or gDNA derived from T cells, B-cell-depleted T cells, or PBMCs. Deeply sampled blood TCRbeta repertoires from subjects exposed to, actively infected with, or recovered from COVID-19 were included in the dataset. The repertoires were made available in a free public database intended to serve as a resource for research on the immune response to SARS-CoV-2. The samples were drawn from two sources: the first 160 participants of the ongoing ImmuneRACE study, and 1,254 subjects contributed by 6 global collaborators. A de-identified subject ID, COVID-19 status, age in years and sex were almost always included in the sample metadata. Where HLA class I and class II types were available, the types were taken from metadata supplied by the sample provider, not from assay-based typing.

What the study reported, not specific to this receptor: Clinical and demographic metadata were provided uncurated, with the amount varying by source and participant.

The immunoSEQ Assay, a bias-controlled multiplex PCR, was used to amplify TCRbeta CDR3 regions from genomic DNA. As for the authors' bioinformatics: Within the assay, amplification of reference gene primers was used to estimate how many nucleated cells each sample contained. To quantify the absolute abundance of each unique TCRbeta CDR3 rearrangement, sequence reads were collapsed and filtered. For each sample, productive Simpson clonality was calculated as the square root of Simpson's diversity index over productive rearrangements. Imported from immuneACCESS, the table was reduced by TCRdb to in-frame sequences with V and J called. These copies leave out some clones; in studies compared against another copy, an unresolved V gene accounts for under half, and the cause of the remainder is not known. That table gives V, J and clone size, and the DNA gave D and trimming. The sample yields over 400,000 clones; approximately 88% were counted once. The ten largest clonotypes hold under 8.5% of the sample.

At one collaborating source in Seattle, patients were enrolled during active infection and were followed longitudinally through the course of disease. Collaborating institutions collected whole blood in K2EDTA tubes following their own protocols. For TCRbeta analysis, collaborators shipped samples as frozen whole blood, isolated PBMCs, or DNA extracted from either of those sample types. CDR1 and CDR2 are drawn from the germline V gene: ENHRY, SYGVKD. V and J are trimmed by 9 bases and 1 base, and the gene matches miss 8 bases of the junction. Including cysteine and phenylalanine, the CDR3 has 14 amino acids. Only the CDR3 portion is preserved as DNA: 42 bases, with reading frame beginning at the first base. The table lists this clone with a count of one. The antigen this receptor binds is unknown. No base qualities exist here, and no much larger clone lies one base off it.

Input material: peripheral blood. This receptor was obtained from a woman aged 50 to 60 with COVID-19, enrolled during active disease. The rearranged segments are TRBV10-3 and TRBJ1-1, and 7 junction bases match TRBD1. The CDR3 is CAIHRDRANTEAFF. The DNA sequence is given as TGTGCCATTCACCGGGACAGAGCGAACACTGAAGCTTTCTTT.